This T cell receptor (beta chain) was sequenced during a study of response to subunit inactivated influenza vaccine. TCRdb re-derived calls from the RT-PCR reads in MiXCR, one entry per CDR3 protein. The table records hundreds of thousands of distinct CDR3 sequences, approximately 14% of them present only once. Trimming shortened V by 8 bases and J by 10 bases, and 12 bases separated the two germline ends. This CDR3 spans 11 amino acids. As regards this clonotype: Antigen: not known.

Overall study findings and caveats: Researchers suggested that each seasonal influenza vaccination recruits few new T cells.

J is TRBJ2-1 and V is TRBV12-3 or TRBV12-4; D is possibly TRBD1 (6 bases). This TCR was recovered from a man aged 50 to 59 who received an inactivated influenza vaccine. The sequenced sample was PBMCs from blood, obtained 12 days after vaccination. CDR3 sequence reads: CASGRGPEQFF. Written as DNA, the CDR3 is TGTGCCAGCGGCAGGGGTCCGGAGCAGTTCTTC.